This T cell receptor beta chain was sequenced during a study of CD4 T cells in relation to SARS-CoV-2 and coronaviruses. Study-wide points: Memory recall responses, not primary responses primed in culture, are what the assay detects. Roughly three fifths of donors had memory CD4+ clonotypes crossrecognizing SARS-CoV-2 and common cold coronavirus spike.

A remark on this clone: The antigen is undetermined.

Unexposed donor CD4+ T cells date from about 2011-2018, before the COVID-19 pandemic. Naive and memory CD4+ T cells came from enriched cryopreserved PBMCs. Deep TCR-beta sequencing used DNA from uncultured naive and memory CD4+ T cells. Assay used: immunoSEQ multiplex PCR; TCRdb lists only in-frame clones, some missing. The sample has under 65,000 clones; 80% to 90% are singletons. V lost 5 bases and J lost 4, with 21 bases in between. Germline CDR1 is MNHEY and CDR2 is SVGEGT. The CDR3 covers 18 residues. This receptor was identified in a human donor in good health. The sample was memory CD4+ T cells from PBMCs. The rearrangement joins TRBV6-2 or TRBV6-3 to TRBJ2-6; D is tentatively TRBD1 or TRBD2 (5 bases each). CDR3: CASSHRTPRASGANVLTF. CDR3 nucleotides: TGTGCCAGCAGTCACCGGACTCCCAGGGCGTCCGGGGCCAACGTCCTGACTTTC.